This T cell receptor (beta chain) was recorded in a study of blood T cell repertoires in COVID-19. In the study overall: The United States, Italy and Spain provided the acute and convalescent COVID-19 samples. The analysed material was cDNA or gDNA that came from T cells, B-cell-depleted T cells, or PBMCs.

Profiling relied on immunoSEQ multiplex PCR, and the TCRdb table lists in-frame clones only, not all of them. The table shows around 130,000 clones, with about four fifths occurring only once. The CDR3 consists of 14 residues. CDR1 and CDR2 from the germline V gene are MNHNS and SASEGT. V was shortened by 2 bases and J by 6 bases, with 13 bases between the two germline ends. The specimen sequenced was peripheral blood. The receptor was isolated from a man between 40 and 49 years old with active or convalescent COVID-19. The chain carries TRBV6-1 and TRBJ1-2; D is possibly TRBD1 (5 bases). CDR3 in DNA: TGTGCCAGCAGTGAAAGGGGCGCAAGCGATGGCTACACCTTC. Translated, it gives CASSERGASDGYTF.